What follows is one T cell receptor beta chain and its context. The antigen remains unidentified. Clones were read by immunoSEQ multiplex PCR, and TCRdb kept only the in-frame ones, dropping some. Here the sample spans fewer than 40,000 clones, roughly 86% being singletons. The sample is drawn from a study of T cells in narcolepsy. Study at large: Enrolled donors included narcolepsy type 1 or type 2 patients and healthy controls. General study points: Blood of same and different patients, but not healthy controls, reportedly held recurring autoreactive clonotypes. Comparing one patient's CSF and blood CD4+ clonotypes highlighted HCRT- and TRIB2-specific autoreactive clonotypes. Some memory CD4+ repertoires had no autoreactive clone sequences.

Sequencing was carried out using memory (CD45RA-) CD4+ T cells from blood. The source of this sequence is a human donor in good health.

The CDR3 here is CASSLSTVQDTQYF. The CDR3 nucleotides read TGCGCCAGCAGCTTGTCTACGGTTCAAGATACGCAGTATTTT. The rearrangement uses TRBV5-1 and TRBJ2-3; unclear D gene. The CDR3 is 14 residues long. V gave up 1 base and J gave up 5 bases, with 11 bases separating them. Germline-derived CDR1 and CDR2 are SGHRS and YFSETQ.